This TCR beta chain was sequenced for a study of radiation and T cells in renal cell carcinoma. Data came from immunoSEQ multiplex PCR; TCRdb stores just in-frame clones and leaves some out. Altogether about 78,000 clones are present, about 88% being singletons, with the ten largest covering more than 4.5%. Time point of the sample: blood 4 weeks post-SBRT, at nephrectomy. Treatment reported: 15 Gy SBRT to primary tumor, nephrectomy 4 weeks later. There are 15 residues in the CDR3. V was pared by 6 bases and J by 6 bases, with 8 bases of the junction left unmatched. Germline assignment: CDR1 SGHNT and CDR2 YYREEE (reference sequence).

The V call is TRBV5-4, the J call TRBJ2-1; 11 nucleotides match TRBD2. The starting material was blood, obtained from a patient whose treatment included radiotherapy and nephrectomy. The sequence was collected from a woman in her 70s with renal cell carcinoma. The CDR3: CASNLAGGPGNEQFF. The CDR3 region has the DNA TGTGCCAGCAATTTAGCGGGGGGGCCTGGCAATGAGCAGTTCTTC.